These 10 T cell receptor beta chains were all obtained from the same sample, sequenced in a study of molecular identifiers for immune sequencing clone quantification. Using its own MiXCR run on the PCR reads, TCRdb lists one record per CDR3 protein. Of over 60,000 distinct CDR3 sequences in the sample, under 20% are singletons; the top ten hold over 1.1%. The specimen was naive CD8+ T cells from blood, with Jurkat cell RNA spiked in. Subset: FACS-sorted CD8+CD4-CCR7+CD45RA+ naive T cells. The receptors come from a human donor in good health. Some libraries in this study had Jurkat cell RNA spiked in.

This clonotype occurred a few times. The CDR3 DNA follows: TGTGCCAGTAGTATGAGTTGGGGGAGCTACGAGCAGTACTTC. Amino acids: CASSMSWGSYEQYF. The chain uses TRBV19 and TRBJ2-7, with D perhaps matching TRBD1 or TRBD2 (5 bases each). From germline, CDR1 is LNHDA and CDR2 SQIVND (reference sequence). The V and J ends lost 3 bases and 3 bases respectively, with 12 bases between them. This CDR3 is 14 amino acids long.

This clonotype was counted at least ten times. This sequence joins TRBV10-2 and TRBJ2-3, with TRBD2 matching 11 bases. Germline V gene data show CDR1 as WSHSY and CDR2 as SAAADI. The CDR3 is 15 residues long. Losses at the gene ends were 8 bases for V and 5 bases for J; bases not matched to a gene: 9. This CDR3 reads CASLETSGNRDTQYF. The CDR3 DNA is TGCGCCAGCCTCGAGACTAGCGGGAATCGAGATACGCAGTATTTT.

This clonotype was picked up many times. The CDR3 DNA follows: TGTGCCAGCAGCTTGGTCGGGCCTAGAGCCTACAATGAGCAGTTCTTC. It translates to CASSLVGPRAYNEQFF. V gene TRBV5-4 combines with J gene TRBJ2-1, with D unresolved. Trimming removed 0 bases at V and 2 bases at J, with 12 bases between. Germline V gene data show CDR1 as SGHNT and CDR2 as YYREEE (reference sequence). The CDR3 runs 16 residues.

This clonotype was counted ten times or more. The chain recombines TRBV6-2 or TRBV6-3 with TRBJ2-5; D might be TRBD2 (6 bases). CDR1 is MNHEY, CDR2 SVGEGT, per germline. V shed 6 bases and J shed 4 bases, with 12 bases lying between them. The CDR3 is 13 residues long. Here the CDR3 DNA reads TGTGCCAGCAGCTTCGGGGGTAGAGAGACCCAGTACTTC. The encoded protein is CASSFGGRETQYF.

Ten or more counts support this clonotype. The V gene is TRBV7-8, the J gene TRBJ1-6, with D unclear. CDR1 and CDR2 (germline): SGHVS, FQNEAQ. V gave up 5 bases and J gave up 0 bases, with 11 bases separating them. This CDR3 comprises 16 residues. As DNA, the CDR3 is TGTGCCAGCAGCCCTCTGGTGAGCTCCTATAATTCACCCCTCCACTTT. Translation: CASSPLVSSYNSPLHF.

In this sample, this clonotype turned up many times. The rearrangement uses TRBV4-1 and TRBJ2-1; D unclear. Trimming stripped 1 base from V and 8 bases from J, with 9 bases between. Germline V CDR1 and CDR2: MGHRA, YSYEKL. The CDR3 consists of 13 residues. Written as DNA, the CDR3 is TGCGCCAGCAGCCAAGTTGGGGTTGATGAGCAGTTCTTC. Its translation is CASSQVGVDEQFF.

In this sample, this clonotype turned up many times. The chain recombines TRBV2 with TRBJ2-7, with 9 bases identical to TRBD1. V dropped 6 bases and J dropped 3; count of bases not matched to a gene: 3. Germline V gene sequence: CDR1 SNHLY, CDR2 FYNNEI. This CDR3 has 13 amino acids. CDR3 sequence: CASRQGAFYEQYF. The DNA of the CDR3 is TGTGCCAGCAGACAGGGGGCGTTCTACGAGCAGTACTTC. Together with reference TRBV2 and TRBJ2-7, the CDR3 gives the full variable domain: EPEVTQTPSHQVTQMGQEVILRCVPISNHLYFYWYRQILGQKVEFLVSFYNNEISEKSEIFDDQFSVERPDGSNFTLKIRSTKLEDSAMYFCASRQGAFYEQYFGPGTRLTVT.

This clonotype was seen more than once but under ten times. A read error is possible here, since a much larger clone lies one base away. This chain uses TRBV27 with TRBJ1-1, with unresolved D. Germline V gene sequence: CDR1 MNHEY, CDR2 SMNVEV (reference sequence). This CDR3 is 14 amino acids long. CDR3 in DNA: TGTGCCAGCAGTTTGACACGACCTAACACTGTAGCTTTCTTT. Translation gives CASSLTRPNTVAFF.

A few counts support this clonotype. The V and J genes are TRBV24-1 and TRBJ2-1, with TRBD2 identical over 15 bases. Trimming cost V 4 bases and J 12 bases; bases outside gene matches: 9. This CDR3 has 16 amino acids. The germline CDR1 and CDR2 sequences are KGHDR and SFDVKD. The CDR3 DNA is TGTGCCACCAGTGACGACGGACTAGCGGGGGGGGTTGGGCAGTTCTTC. It specifies CATSDDGLAGGVGQFF.

This clonotype was counted at least ten times. The gene calls are TRBV9 and TRBJ2-3, with 10 positions matching TRBD2. Trimming took 3 bases from V and 4 from J; bases not matched to a gene: 8. This CDR3 contains 16 residues. CDR1 and CDR2 (germline): SGDLS, YYNGEE. Here the CDR3 reads CASSAEREGLSDTQYF. CDR3 DNA sequence: TGTGCCAGCAGCGCGGAGCGGGAGGGCCTTTCAGATACGCAGTATTTT.